This entry features one T cell receptor beta chain sequence. The data derive from a study of cytomegalovirus exposure and HLA in healthy donors. With 60 Vbeta and 13 Jbeta primers, the PCR was carried out. The data were produced by immunoSEQ multiplex PCR, yet TCRdb's version contains in-frame clones alone and is incomplete. This table has about 160,000 clones, approximately 80% appearing once. This CDR3 comprises 18 residues. This receptor was taken from a woman aged 45-65 years in good health and CMV-seronegative. The genes are TRBV21-1 and TRBJ2-7; TRBD1, the D gene given by the table, was not confirmed from the DNA. TRBV21-1 is recorded as a pseudogene. The sequenced sample consisted of PBMCs. This CDR3 reads CASITTPQVRVLSYEQYF. The CDR3 nucleotides are TGTGCCAGCATCACAACCCCACAAGTCAGGGTCCTCTCCTACGAGCAGTACTTC.